The sequence of this T cell receptor (beta chain) was determined in a study of EBV T-cell therapy then PD-1 blockade in nasopharyngeal carcinoma. Sequencing was performed with immunoSEQ multiplex PCR; in TCRdb, only in-frame clones are kept and a portion is missing. Counted here are some 21,000 clones, about 87% occurring once; the ten biggest clones make up 25% to 35%. Sample treatment: AdE1-LMPpoly-expanded autologous EBV-specific T-cell therapy followed by anti-PD-1 nivolumab. About this clone: The antigen remains undetermined.

CDR1 is MDHEN and CDR2 is SYDVKM in the germline V gene. With V trimmed by 9 bases and J by 0 bases, 7 bases remained unmatched. The CDR3 length is 16 residues. This clonotype originated in a man aged 35-49 years with nasopharyngeal carcinoma. V and J are TRBV28 and TRBJ2-6; 8 bases map to TRBD1. Source: CD8+ T cells from blood, taken at roughly day 65 from a patient whose treatment included autologous EBV-specific T cells and nivolumab. This chain's CDR3 is CASATGGVSGANVLTF. CDR3 nucleotides: TGTGCCAGTGCCACAGGGGGTGTCTCTGGGGCCAACGTCCTGACTTTC.